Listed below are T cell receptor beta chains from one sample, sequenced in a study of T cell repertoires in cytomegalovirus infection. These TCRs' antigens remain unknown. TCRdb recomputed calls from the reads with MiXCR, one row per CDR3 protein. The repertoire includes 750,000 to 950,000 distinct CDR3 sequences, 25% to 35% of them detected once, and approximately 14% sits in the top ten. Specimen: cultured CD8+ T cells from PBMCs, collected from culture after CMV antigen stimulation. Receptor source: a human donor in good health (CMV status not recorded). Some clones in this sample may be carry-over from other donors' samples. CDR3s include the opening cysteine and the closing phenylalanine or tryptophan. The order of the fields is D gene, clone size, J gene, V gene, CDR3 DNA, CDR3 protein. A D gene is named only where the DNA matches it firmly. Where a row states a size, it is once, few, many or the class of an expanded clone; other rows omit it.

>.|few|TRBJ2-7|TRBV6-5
TGTGCCAGCAGTTCCTCTAGGACTGAACTCCCTTACGAGCAGTACTTC
CASSSSRTELPYEQYF
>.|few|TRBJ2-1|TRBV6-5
TGTGCCAGCTTACACCGGGGGGAGCAGTTCTTC
CASLHRGEQFF
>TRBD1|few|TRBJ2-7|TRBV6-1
TGTGCCAGCAGCATCAGGGGGCTTACCGAGCAGTACTTC
CASSIRGLTEQYF
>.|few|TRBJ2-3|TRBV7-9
TGTGCCAGCAGCTTAGCCCCTCTAGAGACAGATACGCAGTATTTT
CASSLAPLETDTQYF
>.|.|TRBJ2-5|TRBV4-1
TGCGCCAGCAGTCAACTCCTTGGGGGAGAAGAGACCCAGTACTTC
CASSQLLGGEETQYF
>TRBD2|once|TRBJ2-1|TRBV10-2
TGCGCCAGCAGCGTAACTAGCGGGGGGGCCCACAATGAGCAGTTCTTC
CASSVTSGGAHNEQFF
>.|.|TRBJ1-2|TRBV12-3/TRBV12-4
TGTGCCACCTCCCAGGGCTCCGGCTATGGCTACACCTTC
CATSQGSGYGYTF
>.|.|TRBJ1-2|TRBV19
TGTGCCAGTAAAAAGGGGGGAACCGACTATGGCTACACCTTC
CASKKGGTDYGYTF
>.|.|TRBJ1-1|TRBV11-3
TGTGCCAGCAGTCTAGGATTGTTCACTGAAGCTTTCTTT
CASSLGLFTEAFF
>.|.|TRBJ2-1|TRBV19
TGTGCCACCAGACGGAGCTCCTACAATGAGCAGTTCTTC
CATRRSSYNEQFF
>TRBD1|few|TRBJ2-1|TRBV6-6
TGTGCCAGCAGTTACCTGCAGGGGGAACCGTACAATGAGCAGTTCTTC
CASSYLQGEPYNEQFF
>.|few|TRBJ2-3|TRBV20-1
TGCAGTGCTAGAGATTCCGATACGCAGTATTTT
CSARDSDTQYF
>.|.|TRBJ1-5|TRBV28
TGTGCCAGCAGTTCCCGGCCCTTGGCCCAGCATTTT
CASSSRPLAQHF
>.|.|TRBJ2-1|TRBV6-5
TGTGCCAGCAGTTCCCACCCGGTCTCGGCAAATGAGCAGTTCTTC
CASSSHPVSANEQFF
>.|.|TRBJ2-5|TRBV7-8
TGTGCCAGCAGCTTAGATTTGACACTGTACCAAGAGACCCAGTACTTC
CASSLDLTLYQETQYF
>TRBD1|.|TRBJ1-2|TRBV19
TGTGCCAGTACCAGGACAGGGACTAACTATGGCTACACCTTC
CASTRTGTNYGYTF
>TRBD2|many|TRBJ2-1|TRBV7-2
TGTGCCAGCAGGAGTAGCGGGGGGTTAGACAATGAGCAGTTCTTC
CASRSSGGLDNEQFF
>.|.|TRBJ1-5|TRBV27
TGTGCCAGCAGTTTAAACCGGGACCGGAATCAGCCCCAGCATTTT
CASSLNRDRNQPQHF
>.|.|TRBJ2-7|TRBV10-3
TGTGCCACCCTGTCCTCCTACGAGCAGTACTTC
CATLSSYEQYF
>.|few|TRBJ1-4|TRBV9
TGTGCCAGCAGCCCAAGGACTCGAGAAGAAAAACTGTTTTTT
CASSPRTREEKLFF
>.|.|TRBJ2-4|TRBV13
TGTGCCAGCAGCTTTTGGGGGGACATTCAGTACTTC
CASSFWGDIQYF
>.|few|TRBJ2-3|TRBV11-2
TGTGCCAGCAGCCCCCCCGCGGGGCCTAGCACAGATACGCAGTATTTT
CASSPPAGPSTDTQYF
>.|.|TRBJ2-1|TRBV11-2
TGTGCCAGCAGCTTCGAGACTAGGAGAATTCCTACTGAGCAGTTCTTC
CASSFETRRIPTEQFF
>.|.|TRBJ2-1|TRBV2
TGTGCCAGCATCCGGGGCCAATATAGGGATGAGCAGTTCTTC
CASIRGQYRDEQFF
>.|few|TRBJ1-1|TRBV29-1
TGCAGCGTACCTGTGGTAACTTTAAGGGGGACCGTTGAAGCTTTCTTT
CSVPVVTLRGTVEAFF
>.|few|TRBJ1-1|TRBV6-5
TGTGCCAGCAGTTACGCAGGGGTAAACACTGAAGCTTTCTTT
CASSYAGVNTEAFF
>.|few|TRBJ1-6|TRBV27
TGTGCCAGCAGTTTGAGGGGGGCCGTTTCACCCCTCCACTTT
CASSLRGAVSPLHF
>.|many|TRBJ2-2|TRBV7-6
TGTGCCAGCAGCTTTGGCACCGGGGAGCTGTTTTTT
CASSFGTGELFF
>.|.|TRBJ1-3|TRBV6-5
TGTGCCAGCAGTTCTTTGGTACTGGGACAACGGCCCGGAAACACCATATATTTT
CASSSLVLGQRPGNTIYF
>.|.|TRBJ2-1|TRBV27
TGTGCCGGCACCCAGGACACGAGATTCAATGAGCAGTTCTTC
CAGTQDTRFNEQFF
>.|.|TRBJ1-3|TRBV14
TGTGCCAGCAGCCCTAGATTAGGTGGAATCGGAAACACCATATATTTT
CASSPRLGGIGNTIYF
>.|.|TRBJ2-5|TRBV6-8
TGTGCCAGCGGTTGCTCGGAACAAGAGACCCAGTACTTC
CASGCSEQETQYF
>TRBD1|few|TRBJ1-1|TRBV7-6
TGTGCCAGCAGCTTAGATATTTACAGGGGGAACACTGAAGCTTTCTTT
CASSLDIYRGNTEAFF
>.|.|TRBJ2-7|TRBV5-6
TGTGCCAGCAGCTCTCCTACTGACACCTCCTACGAGCAGTACTTC
CASSSPTDTSYEQYF
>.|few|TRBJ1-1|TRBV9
TGTGCCAGCAGCGGGCAGATGAACACTGAAGCTTTCTTT
CASSGQMNTEAFF
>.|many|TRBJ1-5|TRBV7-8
TGTGCCAGCAGCTTAATAGGGAGGGGTCAGCCCCAGCATTTT
CASSLIGRGQPQHF